This section outlines one TCR beta chain sequence together with its context. The target of this receptor is not known. No base quality values were provided; no much bigger clone lies one nucleotide off. The sample comes from a study of cytomegalovirus exposure and HLA in healthy donors (dated by TCRdb to 2015 to 2018). At the level of the whole study: In an earlier analysis of 587 of the donors, 250 to 350 Gb of sequence data and 117 million unique TCR beta sequences from about 180 million T cells were reported. A later genetic analysis used genome-wide SNP genotypes for 398 of the 666 donors, treating that subset as a discovery cohort. Four to six DR-DQ haplotypes were handled as single units for association and clustering because linkage in the cohort was strong. An early release that covered about 600 HLA-typed donors contained approximately 300 gigabases of sequencing data and approximately 85 million unique TCR sequences. In the later analysis, no new phenotypic data were used to find candidate immune exposures; instead, reliance was placed on TCR beta sequences and their occurrence across donors. To predict cytomegalovirus infection status, the study brought together high-throughput TCR immunosequencing, statistical association of individual TCRs with disease status, and machine learning. Every discovery cohort repertoire had been produced on one sequencing platform. On average, roughly 240,000 unique TCR beta nucleotide sequences were sequenced per donor among 398 genotyped donors of the cohort, with around 19% of those sequences being non-productive. The study aimed to test whether cataloging public T cell receptors could reveal signatures of past pathogen exposure. An earlier analysis of 587 of the donors applied high-throughput TCR beta sequencing to assess whether each TCR beta V gene segment acted as functional or pseudogenic. Of the 350 to 450 genotyped donors, 75% to 85% were placed in the genetic ancestry cluster associated with self-reported Caucasian donors. The number of typed donors differed by locus: about 620-630 for A, B, C, DRB1 and DQB1; 500 to 550 for DQA1; fewer than 610 for DPA1; and about 470 for DPB1. In a later analysis, previously published TCR beta repertoires from 500 to 750 donors were re-analyzed and high-resolution HLA genotyping was added so that TCR occurrence patterns could be studied. Alongside the repertoire data, information on donor age, sex, ethnicity and CMV serostatus was compiled. Class I and class II HLA loci were covered by the typing at four-digit resolution. Besides the first cohort of some 670 subjects, a separate validation cohort made up of roughly 120 different subjects was used. Using immunosequencing, the study profiled T cell repertoires from fewer than 850 subjects and related those repertoires to cytomegalovirus serostatus.

General conclusions and limits of the study: While some public TCRs were present in many individuals, most TCR sequences turned up only very rarely across donors. Because HLA typing was unavailable for some donors at each locus, only the typed subset was used in association tests. Linkage disequilibrium might explain the correlated functional status among segregating V segments, but an unknown experimental factor could not be excluded. When HLA alleles, especially DR and DQ, strongly co-occurred, TCR associations were difficult to assign to individual alleles. Presence/absence analyses assumed roughly uniform sequencing depth across donors, an assumption that may not hold. According to a later genetic analysis, donors in an Asian-associated ancestry cluster had fewer N-insertions in productive TCRs than the approximately 700-donor mean. For the cohort, immune exposure information was limited to CMV serostatus. The sequencing pipeline was judged likely to have produced a cluster of highly shared sequence variants as a technical artifact. In this cohort, only TCR beta chains were sequenced, and detectable features were limited by the absence of alpha or paired-chain data. Three of the identified cytomegalovirus-associated TCR beta chains were confirmed in vitro to be specific for cytomegalovirus antigens. In a later analysis, several top co-occurrence clusters were reported to appear linked to parvovirus B19, influenza, CMV and Epstein-Barr virus. In a later analysis, around 17,000 TCR beta sequences were associated with specific HLA alleles at a false discovery rate of 0.05. V-gene and J-gene trimming of TCR beta chains was associated with a missense DCLRE1C variant in a later genetic analysis, and the association was replicated in an independent cohort. The study gave a list of around 170 TCR beta chains associated with cytomegalovirus. According to the authors, the approach could potentially be generalized to other disease states and immunological phenotypes. A later analysis found that most CMV-associated TCR beta chains appeared HLA-restricted, with HLA associations seemingly driven largely by CMV exposure. In both the original and validation cohorts, the classifier was reported to diagnose cytomegalovirus status with high specificity and sensitivity. A further reported finding was that TCR beta sequences accurately predicted the HLA-A and HLA-B alleles for most subjects in the first cohort. According to a later analysis, TCR association rates differed among HLA loci, with DRB1 alleles showing the most associated TCRs and HLA-C alleles showing the fewest. In a later analysis, HLA-associated TCR beta chains showed more clonal expansion and lower generation probabilities than non-associated chains that were equally common. The earlier analysis of around 600 of the donors excluded some 15 rarely observed V segments, including chromosome 9 orphons, because counts were too low. In an earlier analysis of about 600 of the donors, most TCR beta V segments appeared in productive rearrangements about 90% or about 30% of the time, broadly matching IMGT annotations. The 87-base-pair reads could not distinguish some IMGT-functional V segments, including TRBV6-2 and TRBV6-3, so those segments were excluded.

Libraries were prepared through the immunoSEQ multiplex PCR assay. For the multiplex PCR, a mixture combining 60 forward primers for TCR Vbeta segments and 13 reverse primers for TCR Jbeta segments was used. The CDR3 region of rearranged TCR beta genes was amplified from genomic DNA with a multiplex PCR assay. Amplified TCR beta libraries were sequenced as 87-base-pair reads on the Illumina HiSeq System. As for the original processing: A later analysis tallied around 87 million unique TCR beta chains across the approximately 670 repertoires, and some 12 million of those chains were shared by two or more donors. A nearest-neighbor algorithm error-corrected the raw reads and collapsed the reads into unique sequences, merging closely related sequences to remove PCR and sequencing errors. CDR3 sequences were aligned to IMGT reference sequences to assign V, D and J gene segments. For a sequence to be retained, at least a six-nucleotide match to both a V gene segment and a J gene segment was required. A rearrangement counted as productive if the CDR3 had no stop codons and remained in frame with V and J, and every other rearrangement counted as non-productive. CDR3 was defined by IMGT convention, running from the second conserved V-encoded cysteine to the conserved J-encoded phenylalanine. Sequences without an unambiguous match to a single V gene segment were excluded from the earlier analysis of almost 600 of the donors. An earlier analysis of a few hundred of the donors classified V segments as functional when productive rearrangements were above 56.7% and as segregating when the standard deviation between donors was above 5%. A statistical classification framework was built for diagnosing cytomegalovirus status from the catalog of TCR beta chain sequences. In a later analysis, V and J genes were assigned by comparing TCR nucleotide sequences against IMGT/GENE-DB human TR gene sequences. A later analysis assigned CDR3 sequences and most-parsimonious VDJ recombination scenarios with the TCRdist pipeline. In a later analysis, every TCR beta chain was defined by the combination of its CDR3 amino acid sequence and its V-gene family, and reads without a unique V-gene family were dropped. A later analysis removed 600 or so highly shared, low-generation-probability nucleotide sequences to deal with suspected cross-contamination and a sequencing artifact. A later analysis calculated a clonal expansion index for each public chain from normalized within-repertoire ranks of inferred template counts. In a later analysis, generation probabilities were computed using a VDJ recombination model fitted to out-of-frame rearrangements, and the results were checked against IGoR. Hypergeometric tests were used in a later analysis to score TCR-TCR, TCR-HLA and TCR-CMV co-occurrence, with a repertoire-size bias correction applied to the TCR pairs. To estimate false discovery rates, a later analysis permuted the HLA or CMV assignments 20 times. In a later analysis, co-occurring TCRs were grouped using DBSCAN, with TCRdist sequence similarity added in when clustering inside HLA-allele-positive subsets. For co-occurrence clustering, repertoires with fewer than 30,000 or more than 120,000 public chains were excluded, along with four or five repertoires with anomalous nucleotide sharing. TCRdb limited this immuneACCESS table to in-frame rearrangements with V and J called. A share of clones is missing; checked studies link under half to unresolved V genes, and the rest is unexplained. That table gives V, J and clone size, and the DNA gave D and trimming. Counted in this sample were about 160,000 clones; less than 90% of them appeared once. Around 0.97% of the sample is in the top ten clones.

Spanning cysteine to phenylalanine, the CDR3 consists of 15 amino acids. Only the CDR3 portion is preserved as DNA: 45 bases, with reading frame beginning at the first base. Per the germline V gene, MGHRA is the CDR1 and YSYEKL is the CDR2. Relative to germline, V is 4 bases shorter and J is 6 bases shorter, with 15 bases between their ends. The cohort consisted of 650 to 700 healthy bone marrow donors. At the time of sampling, all cohort members were nominally healthy, though unrecorded immune exposures were likely present. The donor was CMV seronegative and was included in the group of 352 seronegative cohort members. Every donor gave a peripheral blood sample, and the peripheral blood mononuclear cells from that sample were used for TCR beta sequencing. The Qiagen DNeasy Blood Extraction Kit was used to extract genomic DNA from the blood cell samples.

Sequenced material: PBMCs. In this chain, TRBV4-1 is recombined with TRBJ2-2; TRBD1 is possibly the D segment (6 matching bases). The sequence came from a young man in good health and CMV-seronegative. Read as DNA, the sequence is TGCGCCAGCAGCCGCATAGCACAGGGTTCCGGGGAGCTGTTTTTT. It encodes CASSRIAQGSGELFF.